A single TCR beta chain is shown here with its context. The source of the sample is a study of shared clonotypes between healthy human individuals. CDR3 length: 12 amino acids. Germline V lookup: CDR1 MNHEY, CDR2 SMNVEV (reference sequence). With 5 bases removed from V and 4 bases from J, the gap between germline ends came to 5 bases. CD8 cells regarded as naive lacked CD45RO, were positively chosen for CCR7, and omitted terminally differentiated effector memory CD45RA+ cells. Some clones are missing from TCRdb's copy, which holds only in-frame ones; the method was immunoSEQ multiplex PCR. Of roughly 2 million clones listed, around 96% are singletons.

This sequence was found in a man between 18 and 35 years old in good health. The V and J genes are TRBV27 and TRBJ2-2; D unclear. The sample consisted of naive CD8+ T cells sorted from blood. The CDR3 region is CASSQATGELFF. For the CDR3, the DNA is TGTGCCAGCAGTCAGGCCACCGGGGAGCTGTTTTTT.